This TCR beta chain was identified in a study of blood T cell repertoires in COVID-19. The overall study: Specimens from acute and convalescent COVID-19 originated in the United States, Italy and Spain. The analysed material was cDNA or gDNA that came from T cells, B-cell-depleted T cells, or PBMCs.

CDR1 and CDR2 from the germline V gene are DFQATT and SNEGSKA (reference sequence). The CDR3 runs 14 residues. Trimming cost V 3 bases and J 4 bases; bases outside gene matches: 8. Per the original methods: The assay estimated nucleated cells by amplifying reference gene primers. Sequencing was performed with immunoSEQ multiplex PCR; in TCRdb, only in-frame clones are kept and a portion is missing. V and J calls and clone size are given by that table; D and trimming were obtained from the DNA. The top ten hold just over 3% of the sample, which has around 150,000 clones, 80% to 90% seen once. The chain joins TRBV20-1 to TRBJ1-1; TRBD1 matches 7 bases. The sequenced sample was peripheral blood. This receptor was taken from a woman aged 55-70 years with active COVID-19. DNA for the CDR3: TGCAGTGCTAGTTCTCAGGGGGTGGGCACTGAAGCTTTCTTT. The encoded protein is CSASSQGVGTEAFF.